A selection of T cell receptor beta chains follows, all from one sample in a study of cytotoxic CD8 clonotypes in ibrutinib-treated CLL. The data were produced by immunoSEQ multiplex PCR, yet TCRdb's version contains in-frame clones alone and is incomplete. The table lists over 130,000 clones, approximately 80% of them singletons, with approximately 7.6% in the top ten. The sample consisted of PBMCs, taken after 36 months of ibrutinib treatment. The receptor source for this set is a human donor with chronic lymphocytic leukemia. The CDR3 runs from the conserved cysteine through the conserved F or W. Fields, in order: J gene, D gene, V gene, clone size, CDR3 DNA, CDR3 protein. A D gene is named only where the DNA matches it firmly. Not every row has a clone size; where given, it reads once, few, many or a size class.

J gene: TRBJ2-2
D gene: TRBD2
V gene: TRBV9
clone size: few
CDR3 DNA: TGTGCCAGCAACCGTCTAGCGGGTCCCGGGGAGCTGTTTTTT
CDR3 protein: CASNRLAGPGELFF

J gene: TRBJ1-2
D gene: NA
V gene: TRBV7-8
clone size: NA
CDR3 DNA: TGTGCCAGCAGCTTATCAGGATATGGCTACACCTTC
CDR3 protein: CASSLSGYGYTF

J gene: TRBJ2-1
D gene: TRBD2
V gene: TRBV10-3
clone size: NA
CDR3 DNA: TGTGCCATAAGGGGGCCTAGCGGGAGAAACAATGAGCAGTTCTTC
CDR3 protein: CAIRGPSGRNNEQFF

J gene: TRBJ2-7
D gene: NA
V gene: TRBV30
clone size: NA
CDR3 DNA: TGTGCCTGGACGGGAAGCACCGAGCAGTACTTC
CDR3 protein: CAWTGSTEQYF

J gene: TRBJ2-7
D gene: TRBD1
V gene: TRBV19
clone size: once
CDR3 DNA: TGTGCCAGTAGTATAGCCGACAGGGATTCCTACGAGCAGTACTTC
CDR3 protein: CASSIADRDSYEQYF

J gene: TRBJ2-3
D gene: NA
V gene: TRBV6-5
clone size: NA
CDR3 DNA: TGTGCCAGCAGTTACGCGGACAGCCCCGGCGTTACGCAGTATTTT
CDR3 protein: CASSYADSPGVTQYF

J gene: TRBJ1-1
D gene: NA
V gene: TRBV6-5
clone size: few
CDR3 DNA: TGTGCCAGCAGCCCCGGGACATCGGAAAGCACTGAAGCTTTCTTT
CDR3 protein: CASSPGTSESTEAFF

J gene: TRBJ1-1
D gene: NA
V gene: TRBV18
clone size: NA
CDR3 DNA: TGTGCCAGCTCACTAAAGCCTAGACAGGACACTGAAGCTTTCTTT
CDR3 protein: CASSLKPRQDTEAFF

J gene: TRBJ1-3
D gene: NA
V gene: TRBV5-4
clone size: NA
CDR3 DNA: TGTGCCAGCAGCTTGGGGGGCGCAGCTGGAAACACCATATATTTT
CDR3 protein: CASSLGGAAGNTIYF

J gene: TRBJ1-1
D gene: TRBD1
V gene: TRBV4-2
clone size: once
CDR3 DNA: TGTGCCAGCAGCCAAAGGACAGGGGGGAACACTGAAGCTTTCTTT
CDR3 protein: CASSQRTGGNTEAFF

J gene: TRBJ1-2
D gene: NA
V gene: TRBV5-6
clone size: few
CDR3 DNA: TGTGCCAGCAGCCAGACAGAAGATGGCTACACCTTC
CDR3 protein: CASSQTEDGYTF

J gene: TRBJ2-3
D gene: NA
V gene: TRBV11-2
clone size: NA
CDR3 DNA: TGTGCCAGCAGCTTAGGTATAGTCACAGATACGCAGTATTTT
CDR3 protein: CASSLGIVTDTQYF

J gene: TRBJ1-2
D gene: TRBD1
V gene: TRBV4-1
clone size: NA
CDR3 DNA: TGCGCCAGCACCTCACGTGAGCGACAGGGGGCGGAAGGCTACACCTTC
CDR3 protein: CASTSRERQGAEGYTF

J gene: TRBJ1-1
D gene: TRBD1
V gene: TRBV6-1
clone size: NA
CDR3 DNA: TGTGCCAGCAACCACGACAGGGTGAACACTGAAGCTTTCTTT
CDR3 protein: CASNHDRVNTEAFF

J gene: TRBJ2-7
D gene: NA
V gene: TRBV18
clone size: NA
CDR3 DNA: TGTGCCAGCTCACCACTTCCGGACAACTACGAGCAGTACTTC
CDR3 protein: CASSPLPDNYEQYF

J gene: TRBJ2-7
D gene: NA
V gene: TRBV7-8
clone size: NA
CDR3 DNA: TGTGCCAGCAGCCGAACCGGGACATTCTACGAGCAGTACTTC
CDR3 protein: CASSRTGTFYEQYF

J gene: TRBJ2-3
D gene: TRBD1
V gene: TRBV10-3
clone size: once
CDR3 DNA: TGTGCCACCTACGCCGTGGGGGACAGGGGGTTATATACGCAGTATTTT
CDR3 protein: CATYAVGDRGLYTQYF

J gene: TRBJ1-5
D gene: TRBD1
V gene: TRBV6-6
clone size: NA
CDR3 DNA: TGTGCCAGCAGTTACTCTTCAGGGGGCCGCAATCAGCCCCAGCATTTT
CDR3 protein: CASSYSSGGRNQPQHF

J gene: TRBJ2-5
D gene: NA
V gene: TRBV6-5
clone size: NA
CDR3 DNA: TGTGCCAGCACCACGACCGGGGTACAGGACTTC
CDR3 protein: CASTTTGVQDF

J gene: TRBJ1-4
D gene: NA
V gene: TRBV30
clone size: once
CDR3 DNA: TGTGCCTGGAGTGTTTATTATGAAAAACTGTTTTTT
CDR3 protein: CAWSVYYEKLFF

J gene: TRBJ2-1
D gene: NA
V gene: TRBV2
clone size: NA
CDR3 DNA: TGTGCCAGCACTTTACGAACCGGGACCCTGAATGAGCAGTTCTTC
CDR3 protein: CASTLRTGTLNEQFF

J gene: TRBJ1-1
D gene: NA
V gene: TRBV21-1
clone size: NA
CDR3 DNA: TGTGCCAGCAGCAAAGCACGGAGGCAGAACACTGAAGCTTTCTTT
CDR3 protein: CASSKARRQNTEAFF

J gene: TRBJ2-1
D gene: TRBD1
V gene: TRBV19
clone size: NA
CDR3 DNA: TGTGCCAGTAGTATTCAGGGGGCGAGAAACTACAATGAGCAGTTCTTC
CDR3 protein: CASSIQGARNYNEQFF

J gene: TRBJ1-2
D gene: TRBD1
V gene: TRBV25-1
clone size: NA
CDR3 DNA: TGTGCCAGCAGTGAATTGGGACAGGGAAACGGCTACACCTTC
CDR3 protein: CASSELGQGNGYTF

J gene: TRBJ1-2
D gene: NA
V gene: TRBV10-3
clone size: NA
CDR3 DNA: TGTGCCATCAATGGGGATGGCTATGGCTACACCTTC
CDR3 protein: CAINGDGYGYTF

J gene: TRBJ2-7
D gene: NA
V gene: TRBV5-3
clone size: NA
CDR3 DNA: TGTGCCAGAAGCTTGGTGGGGTTCTCCTACGAGCAGTACTTC
CDR3 protein: CARSLVGFSYEQYF

J gene: TRBJ2-7
D gene: TRBD1
V gene: TRBV19
clone size: NA
CDR3 DNA: TGTGCCAGTAGTCTTCAATATGGACAGGGTTACGAGCAGTACTTC
CDR3 protein: CASSLQYGQGYEQYF

J gene: TRBJ2-3
D gene: NA
V gene: TRBV4-1
clone size: NA
CDR3 DNA: TGCGCCAGCAGCCGACAACATTGGGGCACAGATACGCAGTATTTT
CDR3 protein: CASSRQHWGTDTQYF

J gene: TRBJ2-2
D gene: TRBD1
V gene: TRBV14
clone size: NA
CDR3 DNA: TGTGCCAGCAGCCAACCGGGACAGGGTACCGGGGAGCTGTTTTTT
CDR3 protein: CASSQPGQGTGELFF

J gene: TRBJ1-2
D gene: TRBD1
V gene: TRBV2
clone size: few
CDR3 DNA: TGTGCCAGCAGGGGAACAGGGGTCTATGGCTACACCTTC
CDR3 protein: CASRGTGVYGYTF

J gene: TRBJ2-1
D gene: NA
V gene: TRBV7-3
clone size: NA
CDR3 DNA: TGTGCCAGCAGCTTCAGGTTGGGAGTGAGTGAGCAGTTCTTC
CDR3 protein: CASSFRLGVSEQFF

J gene: TRBJ2-5
D gene: TRBD2
V gene: TRBV7-9
clone size: once
CDR3 DNA: TGTGCCAGCAGTCAAGGACTAGCGGGACCGGAGACCCAGTACTTC
CDR3 protein: CASSQGLAGPETQYF

J gene: TRBJ2-3
D gene: TRBD1
V gene: TRBV5-1
clone size: once
CDR3 DNA: TGCGCCAGCAGGTGGGACAGGGTCGGGGATACGCAGTATTTT
CDR3 protein: CASRWDRVGDTQYF

J gene: TRBJ2-7
D gene: NA
V gene: TRBV18
clone size: NA
CDR3 DNA: TGTGCCACCCTGCCCCTCGCAGACTACGAGCAGTACTTC
CDR3 protein: CATLPLADYEQYF

J gene: TRBJ2-6
D gene: NA
V gene: TRBV6-5
clone size: NA
CDR3 DNA: TGTGGAGCGGACAGCAGAGCTGGGGCCAACGTCCTGACTTTC
CDR3 protein: CGADSRAGANVLTF